What follows is one T cell receptor (beta chain) and its context. The data stem from a study of regulatory T cells in long-lasting Graves disease. Stated time point: newly diagnosed GD, antithyroid drugs for less than 3 months. RNA isolated from PBMCs was used to make the TCR library. Germline V gives CDR1 SQVTM, CDR2 ANQGSEA. V was trimmed by 6 bases and J by 1 base, leaving 9 bases between them. This CDR3 is built from 12 residues. The TCR beta library used iRepertoire HTBI primers with Arm-PCR amplification of CDR3. TCRdb re-derived calls from the multiplex PCR reads in MiXCR, one entry per CDR3 protein. The sample lists under 700,000 distinct CDR3 sequences, 15% to 20% occurring once. The sample was also reused in another study, on T cells in Graves' hyperthyroidism and ophthalmopathy. Turning to that study: Uncontrolled infections, other autoimmune diseases, pregnancy or lactation led to exclusion of patients. A first-round RT-PCR of the TCR CDR3 used the HTBI primer set.

The origin of this receptor is a woman between 40 and 65 years old with Graves disease. Sequenced here: peripheral blood mononuclear cells (PBMCs), sampled at new diagnosis, from a patient treated with antithyroid drugs. J is TRBJ1-2 and V is TRBV29-1, with TRBD1 as a possible D gene (6 bases). The CDR3 DNA reads TGCAGCGTAGCAGGGGTTAACTATGGCTACACCTTC. This encodes CSVAGVNYGYTF.